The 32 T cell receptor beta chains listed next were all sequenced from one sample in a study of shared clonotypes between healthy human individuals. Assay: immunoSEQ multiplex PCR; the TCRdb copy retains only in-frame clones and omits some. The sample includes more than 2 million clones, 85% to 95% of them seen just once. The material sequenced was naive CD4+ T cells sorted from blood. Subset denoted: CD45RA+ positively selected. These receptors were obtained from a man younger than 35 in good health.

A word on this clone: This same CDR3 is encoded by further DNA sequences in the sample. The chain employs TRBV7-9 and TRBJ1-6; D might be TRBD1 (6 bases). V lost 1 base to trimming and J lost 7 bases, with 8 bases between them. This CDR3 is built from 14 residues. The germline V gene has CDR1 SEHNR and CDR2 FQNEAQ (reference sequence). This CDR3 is CASSLGGGNSPLHF. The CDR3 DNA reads TGTGCCAGCAGCTTAGGAGGGGGGAATTCACCCCTCCACTTT. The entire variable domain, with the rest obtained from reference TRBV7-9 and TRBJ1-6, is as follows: DTGVSQNPRHKITKRGQNVTFRCDPISEHNRLYWYRQTLGQGPEFLTYFQNEAQLEKSRLLSDRFSAERPKGSFSTLEIQRTEQGDSAMYLCASSLGGGNSPLHFGNGTRLTVT.

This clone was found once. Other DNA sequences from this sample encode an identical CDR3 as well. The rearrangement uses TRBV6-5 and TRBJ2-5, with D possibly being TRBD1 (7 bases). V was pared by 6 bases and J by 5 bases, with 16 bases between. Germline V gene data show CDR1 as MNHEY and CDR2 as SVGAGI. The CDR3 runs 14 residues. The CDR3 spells CASRSAGGQETQYF. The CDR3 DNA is TGTGCCAGCAGGTCGGCAGGGGGGCAGGAGACCCAGTACTTC.

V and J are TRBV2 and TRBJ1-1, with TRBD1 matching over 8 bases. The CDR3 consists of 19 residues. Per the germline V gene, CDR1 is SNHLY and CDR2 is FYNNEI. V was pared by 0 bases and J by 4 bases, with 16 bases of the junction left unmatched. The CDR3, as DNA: TGTGCCAGCAGTGAAGCGGGGGGAATTTGGACAGGGAGGGCCACTGAAGCTTTCTTT. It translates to CASSEAGGIWTGRATEAFF. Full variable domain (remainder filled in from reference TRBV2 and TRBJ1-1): EPEVTQTPSHQVTQMGQEVILRCVPISNHLYFYWYRQILGQKVEFLVSFYNNEISEKSEIFDDQFSVERPDGSNFTLKIRSTKLEDSAMYFCASSEAGGIWTGRATEAFFGQGTRLTVV.

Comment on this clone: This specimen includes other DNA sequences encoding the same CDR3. CDR3: CASSPDRTDTQYF. As DNA, the CDR3 is TGTGCCAGCTCACCCGACAGGACAGATACGCAGTATTTT. The rearrangement joins TRBV18 to TRBJ2-3; D perhaps matches TRBD1 (6 bases). Trimming pared 3 bases from V and 3 bases from J, leaving 7 bases between. The CDR3 extends over 13 amino acids. Looked up from germline, CDR1 is KGHSH and CDR2 is LQKENI.

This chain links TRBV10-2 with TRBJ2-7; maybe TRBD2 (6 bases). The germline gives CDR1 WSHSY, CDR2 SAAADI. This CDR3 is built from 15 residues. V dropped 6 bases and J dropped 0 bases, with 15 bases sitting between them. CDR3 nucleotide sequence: TGCGCCAGCAGCTTACCTAGCGTTGGCTCCTACGAGCAGTACTTC. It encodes CASSLPSVGSYEQYF.

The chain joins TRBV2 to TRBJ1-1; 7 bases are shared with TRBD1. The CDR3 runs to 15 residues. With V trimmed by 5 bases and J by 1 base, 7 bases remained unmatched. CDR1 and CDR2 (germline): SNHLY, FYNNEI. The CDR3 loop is CASSPTGTGNTEAFF. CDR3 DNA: TGTGCCAGCAGTCCGACAGGGACGGGGAACACTGAAGCTTTCTTT.

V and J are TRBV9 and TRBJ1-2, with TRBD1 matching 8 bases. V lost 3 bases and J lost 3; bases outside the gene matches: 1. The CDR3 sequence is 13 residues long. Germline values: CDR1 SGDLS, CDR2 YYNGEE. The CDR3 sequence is CASSADRDYGYTF. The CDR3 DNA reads TGTGCCAGCAGCGCGGACAGGGACTATGGCTACACCTTC.

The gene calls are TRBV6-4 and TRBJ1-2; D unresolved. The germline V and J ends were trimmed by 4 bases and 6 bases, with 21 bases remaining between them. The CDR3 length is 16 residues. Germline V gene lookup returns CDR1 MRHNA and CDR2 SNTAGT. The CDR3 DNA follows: TGTGCCAGCAGTGCCGGAGGCACGGTGGGATGGAATGGCTACACCTTC. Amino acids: CASSAGGTVGWNGYTF.

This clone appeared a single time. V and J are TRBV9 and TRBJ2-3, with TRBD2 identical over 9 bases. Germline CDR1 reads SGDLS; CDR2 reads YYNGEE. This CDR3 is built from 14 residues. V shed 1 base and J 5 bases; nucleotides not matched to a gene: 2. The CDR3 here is CASSVSSGKDTQYF. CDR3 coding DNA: TGTGCCAGCAGCGTATCTAGCGGGAAAGATACGCAGTATTTT.

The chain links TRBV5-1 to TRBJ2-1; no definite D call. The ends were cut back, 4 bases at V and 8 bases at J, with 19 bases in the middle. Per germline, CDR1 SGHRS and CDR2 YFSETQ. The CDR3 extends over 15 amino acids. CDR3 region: CASSSSWARWDEQFF. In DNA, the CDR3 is TGCGCCAGCAGCAGTTCGTGGGCCCGTTGGGATGAGCAGTTCTTC.

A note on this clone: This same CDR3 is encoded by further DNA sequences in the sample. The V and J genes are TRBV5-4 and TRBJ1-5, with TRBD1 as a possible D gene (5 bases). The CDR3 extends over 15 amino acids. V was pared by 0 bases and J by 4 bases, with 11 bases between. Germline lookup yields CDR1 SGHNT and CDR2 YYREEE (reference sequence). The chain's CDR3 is CASSLGGTGNQPQHF. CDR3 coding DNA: TGTGCCAGCAGCTTGGGAGGGACCGGTAATCAGCCCCAGCATTTT.

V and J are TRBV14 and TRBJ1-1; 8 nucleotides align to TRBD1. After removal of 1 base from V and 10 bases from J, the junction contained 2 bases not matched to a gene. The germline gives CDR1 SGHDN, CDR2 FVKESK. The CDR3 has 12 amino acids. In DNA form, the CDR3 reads TGTGCCAGCAGCCAAGTTCAGGGGGCAGCTTTCTTT. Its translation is CASSQVQGAAFF.

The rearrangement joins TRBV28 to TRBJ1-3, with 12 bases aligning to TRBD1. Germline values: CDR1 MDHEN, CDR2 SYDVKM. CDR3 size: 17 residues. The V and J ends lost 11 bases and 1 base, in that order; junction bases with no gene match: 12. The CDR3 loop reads CAGGQGAGGQSGNTIYF. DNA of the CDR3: TGTGCCGGGGGACAGGGGGCTGGAGGCCAATCTGGAAACACCATATATTTT.

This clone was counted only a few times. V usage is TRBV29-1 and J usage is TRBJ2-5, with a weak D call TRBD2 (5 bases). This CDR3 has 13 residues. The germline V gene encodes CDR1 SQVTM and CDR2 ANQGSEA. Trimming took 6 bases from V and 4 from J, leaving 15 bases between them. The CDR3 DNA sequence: TGCAGCGTCGGGAAGACCCCGGGAGAGACCCAGTACTTC. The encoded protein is CSVGKTPGETQYF.

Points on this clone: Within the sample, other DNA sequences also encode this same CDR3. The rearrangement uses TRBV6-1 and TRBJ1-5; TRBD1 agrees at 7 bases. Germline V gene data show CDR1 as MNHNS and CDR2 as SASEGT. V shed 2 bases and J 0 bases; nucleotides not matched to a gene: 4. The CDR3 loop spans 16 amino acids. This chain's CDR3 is CASSERGGYSNQPQHF. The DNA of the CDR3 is TGTGCCAGCAGTGAACGAGGGGGCTATAGCAATCAGCCCCAGCATTTT.

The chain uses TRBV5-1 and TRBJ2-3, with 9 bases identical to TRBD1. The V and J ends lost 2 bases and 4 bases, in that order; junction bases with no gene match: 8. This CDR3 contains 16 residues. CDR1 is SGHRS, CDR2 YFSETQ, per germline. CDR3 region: CASSFTGTGLPDTQYF. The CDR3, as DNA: TGCGCCAGCAGCTTTACCGGGACAGGGTTGCCAGATACGCAGTATTTT.

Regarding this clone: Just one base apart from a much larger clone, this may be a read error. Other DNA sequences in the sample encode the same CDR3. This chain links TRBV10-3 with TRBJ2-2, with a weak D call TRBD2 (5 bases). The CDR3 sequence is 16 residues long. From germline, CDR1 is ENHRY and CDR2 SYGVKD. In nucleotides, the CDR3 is TGTGCCATCACCCACGGAGCGACCCATAGGGCCGGGGAGCTGTTCTTT. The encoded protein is CAITHGATHRAGELFF.

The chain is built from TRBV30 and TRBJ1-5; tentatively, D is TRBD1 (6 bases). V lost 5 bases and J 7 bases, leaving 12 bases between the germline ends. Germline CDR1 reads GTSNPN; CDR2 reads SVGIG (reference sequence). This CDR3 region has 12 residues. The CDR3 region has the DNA TGTGCCTGGGGACAGAAAGAACAGCCCCAGCATTTT. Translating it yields CAWGQKEQPQHF.

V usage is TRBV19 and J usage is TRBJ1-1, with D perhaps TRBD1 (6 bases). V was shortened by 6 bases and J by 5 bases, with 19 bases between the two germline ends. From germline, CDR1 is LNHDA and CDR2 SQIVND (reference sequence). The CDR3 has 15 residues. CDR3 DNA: TGTGCCAGTAGGACTCAGGGGTTGGGTAAAACTGAAGCTTTCTTT. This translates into CASRTQGLGKTEAFF.

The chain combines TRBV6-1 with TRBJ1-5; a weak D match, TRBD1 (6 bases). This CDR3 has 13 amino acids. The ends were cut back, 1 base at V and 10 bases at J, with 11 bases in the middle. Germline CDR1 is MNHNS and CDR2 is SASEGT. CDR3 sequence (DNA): TGTGCCAGCAGTGAAGGGGGGCCGGTTCCCCAGCATTTT. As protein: CASSEGGPVPQHF.

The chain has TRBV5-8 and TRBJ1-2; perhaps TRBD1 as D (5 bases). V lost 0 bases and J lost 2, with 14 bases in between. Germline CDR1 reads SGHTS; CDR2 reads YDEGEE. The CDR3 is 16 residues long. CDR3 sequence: CASSLVRQSVNYGYTF. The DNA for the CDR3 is TGTGCCAGCAGCTTGGTCCGACAGAGCGTGAACTATGGCTACACCTTC.

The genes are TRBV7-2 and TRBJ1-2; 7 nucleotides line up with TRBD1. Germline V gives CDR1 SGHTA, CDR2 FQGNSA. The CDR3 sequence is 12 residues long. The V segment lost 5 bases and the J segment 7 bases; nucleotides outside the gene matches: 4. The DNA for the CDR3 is TGTGCCAGCAGCGCACAGGGGATTGGCTACACCTTC. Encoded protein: CASSAQGIGYTF.

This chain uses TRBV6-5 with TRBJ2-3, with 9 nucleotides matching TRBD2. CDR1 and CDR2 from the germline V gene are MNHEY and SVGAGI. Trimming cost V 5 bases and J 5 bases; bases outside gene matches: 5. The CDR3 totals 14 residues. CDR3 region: CASSRSGGKDTQYF. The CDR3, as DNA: TGTGCCAGCAGTCGTAGCGGGGGCAAAGATACGCAGTATTTT.

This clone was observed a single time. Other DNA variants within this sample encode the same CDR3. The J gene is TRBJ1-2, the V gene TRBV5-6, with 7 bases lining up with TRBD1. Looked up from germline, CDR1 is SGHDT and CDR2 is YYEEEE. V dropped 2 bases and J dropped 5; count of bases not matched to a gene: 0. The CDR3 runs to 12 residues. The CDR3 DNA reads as TGTGCCAGCAGCTTACAGGGGTATGGCTACACCTTC. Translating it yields CASSLQGYGYTF.

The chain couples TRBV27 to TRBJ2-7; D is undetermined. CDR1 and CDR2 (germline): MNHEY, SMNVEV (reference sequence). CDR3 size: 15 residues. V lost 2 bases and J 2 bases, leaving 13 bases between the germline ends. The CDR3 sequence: CASSLEGRTPYEQYF. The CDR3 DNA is TGTGCCAGCAGTTTAGAAGGCAGGACCCCCTACGAGCAGTACTTC.

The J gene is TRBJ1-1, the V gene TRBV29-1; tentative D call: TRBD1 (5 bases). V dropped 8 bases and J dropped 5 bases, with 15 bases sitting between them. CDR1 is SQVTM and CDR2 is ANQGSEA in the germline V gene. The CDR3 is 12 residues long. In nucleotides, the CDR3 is TGCAGCATCTCTCAGGGCGGTACTGAAGCTTTCTTT. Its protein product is CSISQGGTEAFF.

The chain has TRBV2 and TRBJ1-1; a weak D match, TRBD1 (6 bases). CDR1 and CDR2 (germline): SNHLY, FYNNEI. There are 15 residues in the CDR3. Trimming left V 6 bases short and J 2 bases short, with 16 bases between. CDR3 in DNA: TGTGCCAGCAGGGCCCAGGGGCTGGAAAACACTGAAGCTTTCTTT. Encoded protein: CASRAQGLENTEAFF.

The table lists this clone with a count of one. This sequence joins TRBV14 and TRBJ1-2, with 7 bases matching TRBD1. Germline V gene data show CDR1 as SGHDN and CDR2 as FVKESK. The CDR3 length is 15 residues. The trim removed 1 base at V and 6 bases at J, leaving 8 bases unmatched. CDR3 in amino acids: CASSQAGRQGNGYTF. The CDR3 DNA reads TGTGCCAGCAGCCAAGCGGGGAGACAGGGAAATGGCTACACCTTC. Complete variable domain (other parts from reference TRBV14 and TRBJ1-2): EAGVTQFPSHSVIEKGQTVTLRCDPISGHDNLYWYRRVMGKEIKFLLHFVKESKQDESGMPNNRFLAERTGGTYSTLKVQPAELEDSGVYFCASSQAGRQGNGYTFGSGTRLTVV.

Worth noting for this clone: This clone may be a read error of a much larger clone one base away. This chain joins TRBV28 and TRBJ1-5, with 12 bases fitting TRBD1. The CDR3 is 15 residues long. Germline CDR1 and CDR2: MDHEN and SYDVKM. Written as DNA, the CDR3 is TGTGCCAGCAGTTCGGGGACAGGGGGCAATCAGTCCCAGCATTTT. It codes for CASSSGTGGNQSQHF.

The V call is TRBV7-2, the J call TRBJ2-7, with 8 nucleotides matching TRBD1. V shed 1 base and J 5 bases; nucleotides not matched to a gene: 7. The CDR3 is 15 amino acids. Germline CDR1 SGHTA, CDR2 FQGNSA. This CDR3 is CASSLVGQGLDEQYF. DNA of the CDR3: TGTGCCAGCAGCTTAGTCGGACAGGGACTGGACGAGCAGTACTTC.

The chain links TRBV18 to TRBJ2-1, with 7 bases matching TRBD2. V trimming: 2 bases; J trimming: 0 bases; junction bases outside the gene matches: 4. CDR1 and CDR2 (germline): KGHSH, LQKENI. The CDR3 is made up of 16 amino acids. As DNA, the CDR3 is TGTGCCAGCTCACCAATCGGGGGGAGCTCCTACAATGAGCAGTTCTTC. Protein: CASSPIGGSSYNEQFF.

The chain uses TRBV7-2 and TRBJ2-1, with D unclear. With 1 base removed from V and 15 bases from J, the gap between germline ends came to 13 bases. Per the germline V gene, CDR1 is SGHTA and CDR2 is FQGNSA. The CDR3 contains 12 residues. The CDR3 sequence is CASSLDGRFGFF. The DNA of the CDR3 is TGTGCCAGCAGCTTAGACGGGCGATTCGGGTTCTTC. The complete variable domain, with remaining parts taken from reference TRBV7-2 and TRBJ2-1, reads GAGVSQSPSNKVTEKGKDVELRCDPISGHTALYWYRQSLGQGLEFLIYFQGNSAPDKSGLPSDRFSAERTGGSVSTLTIQRTQQEDSAVYLCASSLDGRFGFFGPGTRLTVL.